This is a list of T cell receptor beta chains from one sample in a study of blood T cells in healthy people across ages. One entry per CDR3 protein results from TCRdb running MiXCR on the 5' RACE reads. The sample comprises 600,000 or so distinct CDR3 sequences, roughly 30% of which are singletons, and 15% to 19% rests with the top ten. The material sequenced was blood. The receptor set was obtained from an elderly woman in good health. The CDR3 runs from the conserved cysteine through the conserved F or W. A D gene is named only where the DNA matches it firmly. Only some rows state a clone size, as once, few, many or a class for expanded clones.

D	J	size	V	DNA	CDR3
-	TRBJ2-7	many	TRBV2	TGTGCCAGCGGGTCTAATAGCGGATCCTACGAGCAGTACTTC	CASGSNSGSYEQYF
-	TRBJ1-5	-	TRBV18	TGTGCCAGCTCACCAAATAAGGACACCCGGGGTCAGCCCCAGCATTTT	CASSPNKDTRGQPQHF
TRBD1	TRBJ1-4	-	TRBV7-2	TGTGCCAGCAGCCCACAGGGGGCGCGAAATGAAACACTGTTTTTT	CASSPQGARNETLFF
TRBD1	TRBJ2-5	-	TRBV5-1	TGCGCCAGCAGCTTGGAAAGGGGGCATCAAGAGACCCAGTACTTC	CASSLERGHQETQYF
-	TRBJ1-2	many	TRBV4-2	TGTGCCAGCAGCCAAGGGGGGGGTAGTAACTATGGCTACACCTTC	CASSQGGGSNYGYTF
TRBD1	TRBJ1-6	-	TRBV11-2	TGTGCCAGCAGCTTGTTTGGGACAGGCAGCTCCTATAATTCACCCCTCCACTTT	CASSLFGTGSSYNSPLHF
-	TRBJ1-1	many	TRBV9	TGTGCCAGCAGCGTAGGCGGCAGCATGAACACTGAAGCTTTCTTT	CASSVGGSMNTEAFF
TRBD1	TRBJ2-3	few	TRBV19	TGTGCCAGTAGTATAGAGGGACAGGTTACAGATACGCAGTATTTT	CASSIEGQVTDTQYF
-	TRBJ2-1	many	TRBV20-1	TGCAGTGCGGACGGGACTTTTACCTACAATGAGCAGTTCTTC	CSADGTFTYNEQFF
-	TRBJ1-5	many	TRBV6-1	TGTGCCAGCAGTGTACAGGGTAATCAGCCCCAGCATTTT	CASSVQGNQPQHF
-	TRBJ2-6	few	TRBV6-1	TGTGCCAGCAGTGAAGCGGGCGCTGGGGCCAACGTCCTGACTTTC	CASSEAGAGANVLTF
TRBD1	TRBJ1-2	many	TRBV20-1	TGCAGTGCACCGGGACAGGGGAGTTATGGCTACACCTTC	CSAPGQGSYGYTF
TRBD1	TRBJ1-6	-	TRBV7-2	TGTGCCAGCAGCGAGGGACAGGGTGGGTCACCCCTCCACTTT	CASSEGQGGSPLHF
TRBD1	TRBJ2-1	-	TRBV6-1	TGTGCCAGCAGTCCCCGTGCGGGGACAGGTTTTTCCTACGAGCAGTTCTTC	CASSPRAGTGFSYEQFF
-	TRBJ2-1	-	TRBV9	TGTGCCGGCAGCGCCCAAGGGGCGTCTTTCGGTGAGCAGTTCTTC	CAGSAQGASFGEQFF
-	TRBJ1-4	few	TRBV11-2	TGTGCCAGCAGCTTAGAGAGGGGCGCGGAAAAACTGTTTTTT	CASSLERGAEKLFF
-	TRBJ2-5	few	TRBV5-1	TGCGCCAGCAGTAGTAGGAGGCGGATAGAGACCCAGTACTTC	CASSSRRRIETQYF
-	TRBJ1-1	-	TRBV25-1	TGTGCCAGCAGTGAAGGAAGCAGGAAAGCTTTCTTT	CASSEGSRKAFF
-	TRBJ2-4	-	TRBV12-3/TRBV12-4	TGTGTCAGTAGCAACAGGCTCCGGGGCAAAAACATTCAGTACTTC	CVSSNRLRGKNIQYF
-	TRBJ2-2	-	TRBV9	TGTGCCAGCAGCGAGGAACCGGTAACCGGGGAGCTGTTTTTT	CASSEEPVTGELFF
-	TRBJ2-3	many	TRBV20-1	TGCAGTGCTAGCCCTCCAAGCTGGACTAGCACAGATACGCAGTATTTT	CSASPPSWTSTDTQYF
-	TRBJ1-2	few	TRBV27	TGTGCCAGCAGGTTGAAGCAAAACTATGGCTACACCTTC	CASRLKQNYGYTF
-	TRBJ1-5	-	TRBV6-1	TGTGCCAGCAGTGAACTTGGGCAGGGGAATCAGCCCCAGCATTTT	CASSELGQGNQPQHF
-	TRBJ2-3	-	TRBV7-2	TGTGCCAGCAGCTTAGATACGGGGGTATGGGATACGCAGTATTTT	CASSLDTGVWDTQYF
-	TRBJ2-1	-	TRBV7-6	TGTGCCAGCAAGTACGGGAGCTCCTACAATGAGCAGTTCTTC	CASKYGSSYNEQFF
-	TRBJ2-7	many	TRBV9	TGTGCCAGCAGCGTAGTAGGCGCCGGGGCGTACGAGCAGTACTTC	CASSVVGAGAYEQYF
-	TRBJ1-2	-	TRBV28	TGTGCCAGCAGTTTAGGATTTCGCTATGGCTACACCTTC	CASSLGFRYGYTF
-	TRBJ2-7	many	TRBV5-1	TGCGCCAGCAGATCAGACACGCAAAGAGGGGAGCAGTACTTC	CASRSDTQRGEQYF
-	TRBJ1-4	many	TRBV29-1	TGCAGCGCCACGGGGGCTGAAAAACTGTTTTTT	CSATGAEKLFF
-	TRBJ2-7	-	TRBV30	TGTGCCTGGAGTGTACCGGCAGCATCCTACGAGCAGTACTTC	CAWSVPAASYEQYF
-	TRBJ1-1	many	TRBV12-3/TRBV12-4	TGTGCCAGCAGTTTACGCATGGGAACTGAAGCTTTCTTT	CASSLRMGTEAFF
-	TRBJ2-1	-	TRBV4-1	TGCGCCAGCAGCCAAGTCATTGGGGGGGCAGGACACAATGAGCAGTTCTTC	CASSQVIGGAGHNEQFF
TRBD1	TRBJ1-2	many	TRBV18	TGTGCCAGCTCACCACAAGCGGGACAGGGTTTAACTAACTATGGCTACACCTTC	CASSPQAGQGLTNYGYTF
TRBD2	TRBJ2-5	many	TRBV7-2	TGTGCCAGCACTTCCTTTAGCGGGGGGGCCGTGGAGACCCAGTACTTC	CASTSFSGGAVETQYF
-	TRBJ2-4	-	TRBV27	TGTGCCAGCATCCCTTATCTAGGAGCCAAAAACATTCAGTACTTC	CASIPYLGAKNIQYF
-	TRBJ1-1	few	TRBV5-5	TGTGCCAGCAGCTTGGAGACAGTCACTGAAGCTTTCTTT	CASSLETVTEAFF
-	TRBJ1-1	once	TRBV3-1	TGTGCCGGCAGCCTTGGGGCTTCGAACACTGAAGCTTTCTTT	CAGSLGASNTEAFF
-	TRBJ2-3	many	TRBV11-2	TGTGCCAGCAGTTGGGGGGGGCCCACAGATACGCAGTATTTT	CASSWGGPTDTQYF
-	TRBJ1-2	few	TRBV27	TGTGCCAGCAGTTTAATGGGTAACAGGGCTAACTATGGCTACACCTTC	CASSLMGNRANYGYTF
TRBD1	TRBJ2-1	-	TRBV11-3	TGTGCCAGCAGCTTATCTCAGGGGGCCGCCTACAATGAGCAGTTCTTC	CASSLSQGAAYNEQFF
-	TRBJ1-1	-	TRBV20-1	TGCAGTGCCGGTAGAAACCGGGGCCCCAATGGAGCTTTCTTT	CSAGRNRGPNGAFF
TRBD1	TRBJ1-2	many	TRBV4-2	TGTGCCAGCAGCCAGTGGACAGGGTCCTATGGCTACACCTTC	CASSQWTGSYGYTF